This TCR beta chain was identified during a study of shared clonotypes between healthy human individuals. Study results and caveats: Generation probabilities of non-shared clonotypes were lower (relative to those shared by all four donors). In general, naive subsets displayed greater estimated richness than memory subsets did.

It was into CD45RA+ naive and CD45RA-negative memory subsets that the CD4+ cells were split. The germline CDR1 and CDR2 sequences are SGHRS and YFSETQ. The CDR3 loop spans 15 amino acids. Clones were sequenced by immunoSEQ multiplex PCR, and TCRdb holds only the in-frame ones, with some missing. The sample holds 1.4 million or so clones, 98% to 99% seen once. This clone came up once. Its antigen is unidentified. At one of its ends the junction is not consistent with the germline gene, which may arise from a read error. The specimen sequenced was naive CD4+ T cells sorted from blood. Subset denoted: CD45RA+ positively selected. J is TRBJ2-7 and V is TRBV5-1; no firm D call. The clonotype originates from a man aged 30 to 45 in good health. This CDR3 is CASSSRPNARRIELF. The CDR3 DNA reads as TGCGCCAGCAGCTCCAGGCCTAACGCGCGCCGCATCGAATTGTTC.